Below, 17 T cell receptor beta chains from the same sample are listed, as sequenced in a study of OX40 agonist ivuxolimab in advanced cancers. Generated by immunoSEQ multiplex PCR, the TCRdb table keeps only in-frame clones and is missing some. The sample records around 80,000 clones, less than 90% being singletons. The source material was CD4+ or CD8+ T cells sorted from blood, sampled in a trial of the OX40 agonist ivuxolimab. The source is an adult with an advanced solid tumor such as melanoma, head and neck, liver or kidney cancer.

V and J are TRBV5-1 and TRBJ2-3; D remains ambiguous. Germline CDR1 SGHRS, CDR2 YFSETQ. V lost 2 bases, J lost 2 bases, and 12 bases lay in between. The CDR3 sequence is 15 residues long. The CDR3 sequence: CASSLIDASTDTQYF. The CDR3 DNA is TGCGCCAGCAGCTTAATAGACGCCTCCACAGATACGCAGTATTTT.

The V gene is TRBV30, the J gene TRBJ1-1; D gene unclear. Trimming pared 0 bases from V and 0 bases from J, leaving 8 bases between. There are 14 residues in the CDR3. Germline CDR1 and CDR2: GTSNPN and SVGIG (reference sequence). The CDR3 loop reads CAWSVGPLNTEAFF. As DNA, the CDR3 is TGTGCCTGGAGTGTGGGCCCCTTGAACACTGAAGCTTTCTTT.

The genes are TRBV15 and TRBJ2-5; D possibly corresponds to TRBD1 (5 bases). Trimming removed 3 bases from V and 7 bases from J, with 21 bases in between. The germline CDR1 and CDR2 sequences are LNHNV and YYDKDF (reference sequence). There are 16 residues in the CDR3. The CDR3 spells CATSSQIVGRPGTQYF. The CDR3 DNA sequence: TGTGCCACCAGCAGCCAGATTGTGGGGCGTCCAGGGACCCAGTACTTC.

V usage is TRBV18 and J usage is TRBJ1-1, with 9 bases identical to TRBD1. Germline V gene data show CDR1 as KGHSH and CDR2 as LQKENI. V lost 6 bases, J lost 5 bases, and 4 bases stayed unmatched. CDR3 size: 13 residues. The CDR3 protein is CASSLDRGTEAFF. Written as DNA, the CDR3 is TGTGCCAGCTCCCTTGACAGGGGGACTGAAGCTTTCTTT.

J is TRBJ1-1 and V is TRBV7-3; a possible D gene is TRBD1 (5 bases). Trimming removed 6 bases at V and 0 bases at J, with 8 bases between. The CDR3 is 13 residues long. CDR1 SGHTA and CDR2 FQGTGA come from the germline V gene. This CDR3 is CASRGQVNTEAFF. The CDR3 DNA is TGTGCCAGCAGGGGGCAGGTGAACACTGAAGCTTTCTTT. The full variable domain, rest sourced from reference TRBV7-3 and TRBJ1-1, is GAGVSQTPSNKVTEKGKYVELRCDPISGHTALYWYRQSLGQGPEFLIYFQGTGAADDSGLPNDRFFAVRPEGSVSTLKIQRTERGDSAVYLCASRGQVNTEAFFGQGTRLTVV.

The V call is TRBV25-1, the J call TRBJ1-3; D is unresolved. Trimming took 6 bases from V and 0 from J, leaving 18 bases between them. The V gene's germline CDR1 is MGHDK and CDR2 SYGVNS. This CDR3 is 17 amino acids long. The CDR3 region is CASSANGGQISGNTIYF. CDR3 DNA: TGTGCCAGCAGCGCGAATGGAGGGCAGATCTCTGGAAACACCATATATTTT. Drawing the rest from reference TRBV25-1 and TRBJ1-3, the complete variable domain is EADIYQTPRYLVIGTGKKITLECSQTMGHDKMYWYQQDPGMELHLIHYSYGVNSTEKGDLSSESTVSRIRTEHFPLTLESARPSHTSQYLCASSANGGQISGNTIYFGEGSWLTVV.

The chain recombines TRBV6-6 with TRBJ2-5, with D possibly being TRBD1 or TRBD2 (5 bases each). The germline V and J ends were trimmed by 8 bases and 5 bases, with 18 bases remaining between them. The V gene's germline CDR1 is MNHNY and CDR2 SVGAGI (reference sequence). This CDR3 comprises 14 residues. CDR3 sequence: CASGGRQGEETQYF. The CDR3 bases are TGTGCCAGCGGCGGACGCCAAGGGGAGGAGACCCAGTACTTC.

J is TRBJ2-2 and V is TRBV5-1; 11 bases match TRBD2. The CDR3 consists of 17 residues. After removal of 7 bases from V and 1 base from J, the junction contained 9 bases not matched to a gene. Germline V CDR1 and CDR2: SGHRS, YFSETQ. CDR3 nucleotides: TGCGCCAGCGGAGGTACTAGCGGGAGATGGAACACCGGGGAGCTGTTTTTT. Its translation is CASGGTSGRWNTGELFF.

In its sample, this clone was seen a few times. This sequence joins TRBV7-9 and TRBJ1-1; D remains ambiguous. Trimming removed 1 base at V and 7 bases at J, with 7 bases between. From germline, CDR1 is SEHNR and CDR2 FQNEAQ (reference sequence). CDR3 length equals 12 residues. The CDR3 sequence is CASSLGSREAFF. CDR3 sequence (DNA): TGTGCCAGCAGCTTAGGAAGTCGTGAAGCTTTCTTT.

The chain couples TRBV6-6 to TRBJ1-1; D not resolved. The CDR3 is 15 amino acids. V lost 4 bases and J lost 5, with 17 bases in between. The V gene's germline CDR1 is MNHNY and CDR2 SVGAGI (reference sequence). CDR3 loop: CASSSDPRLKTEAFF. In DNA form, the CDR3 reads TGTGCCAGCAGTTCGGACCCTCGGCTAAAAACTGAAGCTTTCTTT.

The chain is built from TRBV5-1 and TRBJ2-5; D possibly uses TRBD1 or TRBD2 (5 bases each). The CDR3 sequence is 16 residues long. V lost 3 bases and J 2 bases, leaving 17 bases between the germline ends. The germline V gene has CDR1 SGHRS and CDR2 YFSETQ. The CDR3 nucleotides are TGCGCCAGCAGCTATTTTGGGACGCAGGCTCAAGAGACCCAGTACTTC. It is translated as CASSYFGTQAQETQYF.

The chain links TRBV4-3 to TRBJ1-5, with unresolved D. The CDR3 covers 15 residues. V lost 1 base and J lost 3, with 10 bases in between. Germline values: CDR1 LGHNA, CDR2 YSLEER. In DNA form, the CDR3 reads TGCGCCAGCAGCCAAGTCTGGGCACTCAATCAGCCCCAGCATTTT. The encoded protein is CASSQVWALNQPQHF.

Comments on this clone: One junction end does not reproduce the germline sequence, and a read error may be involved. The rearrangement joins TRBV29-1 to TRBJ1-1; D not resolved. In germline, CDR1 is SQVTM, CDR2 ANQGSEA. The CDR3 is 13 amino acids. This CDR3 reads CCVRRGSYTEAFF. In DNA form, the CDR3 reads TGCTGCGTTCGTCGGGGAAGCTACACTGAAGCTTTCTTT. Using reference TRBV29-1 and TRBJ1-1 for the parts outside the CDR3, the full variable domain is SAVISQKPSRDICQRGTSLTIQCQVDSQVTMMFWYRQQPGQSLTLIATANQGSEATYESGFVIDKFPISRPNLTFSTLTVSNMSPEDSSIYLCCVRRGSYTEAFFGQGTRLTVV.

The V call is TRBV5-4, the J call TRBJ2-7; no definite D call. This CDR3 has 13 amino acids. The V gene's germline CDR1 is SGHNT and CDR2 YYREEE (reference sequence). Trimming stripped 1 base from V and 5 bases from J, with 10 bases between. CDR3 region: CASSLPSFDEQYF. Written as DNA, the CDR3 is TGTGCCAGCAGCTTGCCCAGCTTCGACGAGCAGTACTTC.

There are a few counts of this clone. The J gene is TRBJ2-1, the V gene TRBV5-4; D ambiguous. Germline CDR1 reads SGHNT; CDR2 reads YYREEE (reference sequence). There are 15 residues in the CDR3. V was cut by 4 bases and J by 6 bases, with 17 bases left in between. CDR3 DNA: TGTGCCAGCAGCCTGGAGTGGGCGCAATCCAATGAGCAGTTCTTC. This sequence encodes CASSLEWAQSNEQFF.

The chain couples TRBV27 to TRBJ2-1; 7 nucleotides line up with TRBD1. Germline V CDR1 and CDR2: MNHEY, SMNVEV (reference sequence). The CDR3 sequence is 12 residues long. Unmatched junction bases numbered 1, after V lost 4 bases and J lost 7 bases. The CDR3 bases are TGTGCCAGCAGTTACAGGGGTAATGAGCAGTTCTTC. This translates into CASSYRGNEQFF.

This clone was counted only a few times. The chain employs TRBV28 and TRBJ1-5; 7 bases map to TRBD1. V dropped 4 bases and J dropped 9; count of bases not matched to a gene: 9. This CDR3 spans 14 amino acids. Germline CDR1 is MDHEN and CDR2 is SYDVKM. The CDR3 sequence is CASSSRQGLRPQHF. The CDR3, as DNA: TGTGCCAGCAGTTCCCGACAGGGACTACGGCCCCAGCATTTT.